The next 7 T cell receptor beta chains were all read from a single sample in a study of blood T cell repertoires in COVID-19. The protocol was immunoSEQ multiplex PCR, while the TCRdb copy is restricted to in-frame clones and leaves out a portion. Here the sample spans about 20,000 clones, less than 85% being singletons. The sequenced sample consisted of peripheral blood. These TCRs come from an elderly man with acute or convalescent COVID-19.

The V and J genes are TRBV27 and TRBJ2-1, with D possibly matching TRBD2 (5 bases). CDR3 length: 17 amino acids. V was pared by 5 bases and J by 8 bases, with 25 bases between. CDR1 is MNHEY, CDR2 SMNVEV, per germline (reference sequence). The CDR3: CASSPHGERKPRDEQFF. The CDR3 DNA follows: TGTGCCAGCAGTCCCCACGGGGAGCGAAAACCCCGGGATGAGCAGTTCTTC.

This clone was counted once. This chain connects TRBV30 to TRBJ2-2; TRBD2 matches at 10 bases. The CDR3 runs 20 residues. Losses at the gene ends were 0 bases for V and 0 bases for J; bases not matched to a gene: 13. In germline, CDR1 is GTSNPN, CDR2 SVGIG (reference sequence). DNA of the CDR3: TGTGCCTGGAGTGTAACTTCCGCTGGACTAGCGGATACGAACACCGGGGAGCTGTTTTTT. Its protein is CAWSVTSAGLADTNTGELFF.

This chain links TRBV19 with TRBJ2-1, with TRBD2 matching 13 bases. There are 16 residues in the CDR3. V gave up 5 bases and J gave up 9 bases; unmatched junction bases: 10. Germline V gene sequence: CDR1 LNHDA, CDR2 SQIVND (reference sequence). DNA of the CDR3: TGTGCCAGTAGTGTGGGACTAGCGGGAATAAGGGGTGAGCAGTTCTTC. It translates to CASSVGLAGIRGEQFF.

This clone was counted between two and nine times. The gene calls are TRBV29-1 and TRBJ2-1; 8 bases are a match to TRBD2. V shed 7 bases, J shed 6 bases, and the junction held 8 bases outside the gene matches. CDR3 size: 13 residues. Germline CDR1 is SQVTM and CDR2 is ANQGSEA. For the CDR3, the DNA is TGCAGCGCCGGGACTAGATCAATCAATGAGCAGTTCTTC. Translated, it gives CSAGTRSINEQFF.

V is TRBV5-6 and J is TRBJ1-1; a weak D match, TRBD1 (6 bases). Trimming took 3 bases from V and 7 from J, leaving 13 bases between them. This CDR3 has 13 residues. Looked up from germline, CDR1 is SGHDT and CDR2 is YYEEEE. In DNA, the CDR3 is TGTGCCAGCAGCTATGGGACACCCAGTGAAGCTTTCTTT. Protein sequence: CASSYGTPSEAFF.

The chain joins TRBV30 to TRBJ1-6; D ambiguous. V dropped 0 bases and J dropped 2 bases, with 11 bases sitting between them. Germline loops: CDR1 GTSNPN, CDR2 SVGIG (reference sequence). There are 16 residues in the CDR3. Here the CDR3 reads CAWSVYKRTYNSPLHF. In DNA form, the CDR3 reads TGTGCCTGGAGTGTCTACAAGAGGACCTATAATTCACCCCTCCACTTT.

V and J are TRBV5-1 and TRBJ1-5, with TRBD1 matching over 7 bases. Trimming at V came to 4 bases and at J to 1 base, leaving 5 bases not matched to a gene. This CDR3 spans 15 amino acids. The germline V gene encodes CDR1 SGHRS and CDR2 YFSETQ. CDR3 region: CASSRTGQSNQPQHF. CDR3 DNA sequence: TGCGCCAGCAGCCGGACAGGTCAGAGCAATCAGCCCCAGCATTTT.